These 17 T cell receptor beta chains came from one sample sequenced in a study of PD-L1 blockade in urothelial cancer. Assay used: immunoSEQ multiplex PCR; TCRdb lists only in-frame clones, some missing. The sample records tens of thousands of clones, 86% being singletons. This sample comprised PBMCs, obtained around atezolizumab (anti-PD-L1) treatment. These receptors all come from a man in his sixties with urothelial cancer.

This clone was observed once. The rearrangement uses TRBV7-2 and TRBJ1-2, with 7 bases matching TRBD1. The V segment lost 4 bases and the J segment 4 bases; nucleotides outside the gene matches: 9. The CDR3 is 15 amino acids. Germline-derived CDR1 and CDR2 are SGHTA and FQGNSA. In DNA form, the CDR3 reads TGTGCCAGCAGCTCCGTACGGACAGGATCCTATGGCTACACCTTC. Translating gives CASSSVRTGSYGYTF.

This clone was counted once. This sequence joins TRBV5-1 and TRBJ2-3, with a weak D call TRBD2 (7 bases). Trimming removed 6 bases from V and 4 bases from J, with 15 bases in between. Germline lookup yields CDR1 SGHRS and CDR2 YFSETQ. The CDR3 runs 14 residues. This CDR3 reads CASTLGGQPDTQYF. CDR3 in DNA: TGCGCCAGCACTTTGGGGGGGCAGCCAGATACGCAGTATTTT.

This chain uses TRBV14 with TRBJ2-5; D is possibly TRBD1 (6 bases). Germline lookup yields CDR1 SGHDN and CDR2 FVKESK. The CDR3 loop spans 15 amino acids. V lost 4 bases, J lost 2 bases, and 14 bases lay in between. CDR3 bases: TGTGCCAGCAGCCCCATATGGACAGCTCAAGAGACCCAGTACTTC. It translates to CASSPIWTAQETQYF.

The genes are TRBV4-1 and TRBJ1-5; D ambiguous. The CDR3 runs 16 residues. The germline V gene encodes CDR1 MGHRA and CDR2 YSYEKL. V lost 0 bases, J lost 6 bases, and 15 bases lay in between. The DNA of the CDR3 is TGCGCCAGCAGCCAAGATCTCGGGAAGTGGGGTCAGCCCCAGCATTTT. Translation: CASSQDLGKWGQPQHF.

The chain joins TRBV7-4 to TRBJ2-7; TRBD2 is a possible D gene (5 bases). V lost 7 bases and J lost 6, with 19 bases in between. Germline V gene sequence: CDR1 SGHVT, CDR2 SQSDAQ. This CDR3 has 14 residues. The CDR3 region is CASILRVSLREQYF. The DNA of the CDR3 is TGTGCCAGCATATTGAGGGTTTCCCTTCGCGAGCAGTACTTC.

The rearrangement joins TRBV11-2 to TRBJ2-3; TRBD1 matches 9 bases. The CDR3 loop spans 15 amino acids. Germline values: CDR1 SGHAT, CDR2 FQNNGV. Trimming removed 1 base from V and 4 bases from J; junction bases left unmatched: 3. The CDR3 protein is CASSLGYRGPDTQYF. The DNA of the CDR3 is TGTGCCAGCAGCTTAGGGTACAGGGGGCCAGATACGCAGTATTTT.

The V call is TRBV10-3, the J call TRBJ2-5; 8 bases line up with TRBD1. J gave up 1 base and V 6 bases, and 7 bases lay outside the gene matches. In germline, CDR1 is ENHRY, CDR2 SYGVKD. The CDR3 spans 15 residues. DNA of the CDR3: TGTGCCATCAGCGACCGGGACAGGAGCCAAGAGACCCAGTACTTC. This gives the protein CAISDRDRSQETQYF.

Written as DNA, the CDR3 is TGTGCCAGTGCAAGTCATGAGGGGAGGGGAGATACGCAGTATTTT. As protein: CASASHEGRGDTQYF. The rearrangement joins TRBV19 to TRBJ2-3; 7 bases map to TRBD2. V dropped 8 bases and J dropped 5; count of bases not matched to a gene: 13. The CDR3 sequence is 15 residues long. Germline V CDR1 and CDR2: LNHDA, SQIVND (reference sequence).

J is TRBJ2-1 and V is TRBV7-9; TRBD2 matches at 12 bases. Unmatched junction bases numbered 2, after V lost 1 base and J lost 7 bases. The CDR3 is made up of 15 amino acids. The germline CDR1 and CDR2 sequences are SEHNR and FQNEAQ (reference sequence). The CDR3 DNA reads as TGTGCCAGCAGCTTAGTTGGGACTAGCGGGAATGAGCAGTTCTTC. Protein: CASSLVGTSGNEQFF.

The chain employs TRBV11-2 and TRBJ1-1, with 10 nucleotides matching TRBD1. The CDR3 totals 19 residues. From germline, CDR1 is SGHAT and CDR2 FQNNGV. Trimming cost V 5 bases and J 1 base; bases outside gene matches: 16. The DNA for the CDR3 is TGTGCCAGCAGCCTGACAGGACAGGGGGAGGCCCCGGGGAACACTGAAGCTTTCTTT. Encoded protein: CASSLTGQGEAPGNTEAFF.

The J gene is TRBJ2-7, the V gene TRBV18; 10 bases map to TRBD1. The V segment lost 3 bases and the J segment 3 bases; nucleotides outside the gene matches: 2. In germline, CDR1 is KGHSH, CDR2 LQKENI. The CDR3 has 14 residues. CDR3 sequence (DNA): TGTGCCAGCTCACCGAGGACAGGGGGCTACGAGCAGTACTTC. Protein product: CASSPRTGGYEQYF.

The chain's CDR3 is CASSRQGATEAFF. The CDR3 region has the DNA TGTGCCAGCAGCCGACAGGGGGCCACTGAAGCTTTCTTT. The V call is TRBV4-2, the J call TRBJ1-1, with 10 bases fitting TRBD1. The CDR3 consists of 13 residues. V lost 4 bases, J lost 4 bases, and 0 bases stayed unmatched. Germline loops: CDR1 LGHNA, CDR2 YNFKEQ.

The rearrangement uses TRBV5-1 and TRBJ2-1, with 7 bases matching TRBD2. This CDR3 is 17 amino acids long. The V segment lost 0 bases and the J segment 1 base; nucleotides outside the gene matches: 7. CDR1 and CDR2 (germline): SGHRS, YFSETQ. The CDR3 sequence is CASSLAGLVVSYNEQFF. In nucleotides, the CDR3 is TGCGCCAGCAGCTTGGCCGGACTAGTAGTTTCCTACAATGAGCAGTTCTTC.

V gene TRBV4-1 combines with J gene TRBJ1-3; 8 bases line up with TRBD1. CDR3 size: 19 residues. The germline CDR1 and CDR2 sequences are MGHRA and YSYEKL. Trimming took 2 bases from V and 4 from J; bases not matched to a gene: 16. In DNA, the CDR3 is TGCGCCAGCAGCCAACCCCTCCTCCCCCAGGGGGCGAGAGGAAACACCATATATTTT. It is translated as CASSQPLLPQGARGNTIYF.

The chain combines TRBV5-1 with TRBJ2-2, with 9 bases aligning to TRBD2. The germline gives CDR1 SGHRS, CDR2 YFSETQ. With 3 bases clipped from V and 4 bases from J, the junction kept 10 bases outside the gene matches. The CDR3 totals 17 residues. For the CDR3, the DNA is TGCGCCAGCAGCTCCGCACCTGCGGGGGGGCGCACCGGGGAGCTGTTTTTT. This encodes CASSSAPAGGRTGELFF.

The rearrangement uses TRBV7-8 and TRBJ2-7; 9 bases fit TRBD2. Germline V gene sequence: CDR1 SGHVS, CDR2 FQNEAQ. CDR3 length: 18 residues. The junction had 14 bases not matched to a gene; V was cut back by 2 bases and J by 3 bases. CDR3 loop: CASSLISVLAGGVYEQYF. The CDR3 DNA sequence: TGTGCCAGCAGCTTAATTTCCGTTCTTGCGGGGGGGGTCTACGAGCAGTACTTC. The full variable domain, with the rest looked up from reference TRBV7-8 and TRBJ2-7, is GAGVSQSPRYKVAKRGQDVALRCDPISGHVSLFWYQQALGQGPEFLTYFQNEAQLDKSGLPSDRFFAERPEGSVSTLKIQRTQQEDSAVYLCASSLISVLAGGVYEQYFGPGTRLTVT.

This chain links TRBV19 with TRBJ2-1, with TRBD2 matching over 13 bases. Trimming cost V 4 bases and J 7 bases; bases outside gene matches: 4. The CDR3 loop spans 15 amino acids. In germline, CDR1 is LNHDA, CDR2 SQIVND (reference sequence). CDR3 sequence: CASSTGLAGANEQFF. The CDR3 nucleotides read TGTGCCAGTAGTACCGGACTAGCGGGGGCTAATGAGCAGTTCTTC.